This T cell receptor beta chain is drawn from a study of cytomegalovirus exposure and HLA in healthy donors. Study background: Around 180 million T cells yielded 110 million or so unique TCR beta sequences in earlier analysis. Findings of the study overall: Earlier analysis looked at TCR beta V segments, and most were productive about 87% or about 30% of the time. Highly shared variants forming one cluster were likely a sequencing artifact.

V was pared by 3 bases and J by 2 bases, with 14 bases between. The CDR3 sequence is 15 residues long. The germline CDR1 and CDR2 sequences are SNHLY and FYNNEI. A note on this clone: Its antigen is still unknown.

Nominal health characterized the donors when sampled, though unrecorded immune exposures were likely. The primer mix had 60 Vbeta and 13 Jbeta primers. The table came from immunoSEQ multiplex PCR; TCRdb's copy has only in-frame clones and leaves some out. Of under 100,000 clones listed, more than 65% are singletons. The sample comprised PBMCs. The J gene is TRBJ2-7, the V gene TRBV2; a possible D gene is TRBD1 (6 bases). The sequence derives from a human donor in good health. The CDR3 here is CASSDPTGPPYEQYF. The DNA for the CDR3 is TGTGCCAGCAGTGATCCGACAGGTCCCCCCTACGAGCAGTACTTC.